These 24 T cell receptor beta chains were all obtained from the same sample, sequenced in a study of blood T cell repertoires in COVID-19. Sequencing was performed with immunoSEQ multiplex PCR; in TCRdb, only in-frame clones are kept and a portion is missing. The sample holds about 220,000 clones, 83% seen once. The sequenced sample consisted of peripheral blood. These receptors all stem from a woman between 35 and 50 years old with active or convalescent COVID-19.

This clone was detected only a few times. This chain joins TRBV6-1 and TRBJ1-6, with D unclear. Trimming removed 1 base at V and 0 bases at J, with 13 bases between. Germline values: CDR1 MNHNS, CDR2 SASEGT. The CDR3 contains 18 residues. The CDR3 DNA follows: TGTGCCAGCAGTGAAGGTCGAGCCGCGAGCTCCTATAATTCACCCCTCCACTTT. This translates into CASSEGRAASSYNSPLHF.

V and J are TRBV7-6 and TRBJ2-3; tentative D call: TRBD1 (5 bases). CDR1 and CDR2 from the germline V gene are SGHVS and FNYEAQ. The length of the CDR3 is 17 residues. Deletions cut 4 bases from V and 0 bases from J, with 17 bases between. The CDR3: CASSSMEGAISTDTQYF. CDR3 DNA: TGTGCCAGCAGCTCAATGGAAGGGGCGATTAGCACAGATACGCAGTATTTT.

The V gene is TRBV4-1, the J gene TRBJ1-1; D is unclear. Trimming shortened V by 1 base and J by 4 bases, and 13 bases separated the two germline ends. This CDR3 spans 15 amino acids. CDR1 and CDR2 from the germline V gene are MGHRA and YSYEKL. The CDR3 reads CASSQAQVITTEAFF. The CDR3 DNA reads TGCGCCAGCAGCCAAGCCCAGGTGATAACCACTGAAGCTTTCTTT.

The chain joins TRBV5-4 to TRBJ2-3; TRBD2 might be the D (6 bases). Germline CDR1 SGHNT, CDR2 YYREEE (reference sequence). Trimming pared 2 bases from V and 0 bases from J, leaving 10 bases between. The CDR3 consists of 15 residues. CDR3 coding DNA: TGTGCCAGCAGCTTCGGAGGAGGGAGCACAGATACGCAGTATTTT. Protein product: CASSFGGGSTDTQYF.

The chain carries TRBV3-1 (or the pseudogene TRBV3-2) and TRBJ2-5; 11 bases align to TRBD1. The junction had 3 bases not matched to a gene; V was cut back by 4 bases and J by 5 bases. The CDR3 covers 14 residues. Germline V gene data show CDR1 as LGHDT and CDR2 as YNNKEL (reference sequence). The CDR3 is CASSPDRGRETQYF. For the CDR3, the DNA is TGTGCCAGCAGCCCGGACAGGGGGCGGGAGACCCAGTACTTC.

The V and J genes are TRBV7-2 and TRBJ1-5, with a tentative D call TRBD1 (5 bases). Germline-derived CDR1 and CDR2 are SGHTA and FQGNSA. The CDR3 extends over 15 amino acids. The germline V and J ends were trimmed by 2 bases and 1 base, with 9 bases remaining between them. The CDR3 here is CASSLMGGSNQPQHF. CDR3 coding DNA: TGTGCCAGCAGCTTAATGGGGGGGAGCAATCAGCCCCAGCATTTT. The complete variable domain, with remaining parts taken from reference TRBV7-2 and TRBJ1-5, reads GAGVSQSPSNKVTEKGKDVELRCDPISGHTALYWYRQSLGQGLEFLIYFQGNSAPDKSGLPSDRFSAERTGGSVSTLTIQRTQQEDSAVYLCASSLMGGSNQPQHFGDGTRLSIL.

J is TRBJ1-2 and V is TRBV19, with 7 bases aligning to TRBD1. Germline V gene lookup returns CDR1 LNHDA and CDR2 SQIVND (reference sequence). The CDR3 covers 13 residues. Trimming cost V 8 bases and J 5 bases; bases outside gene matches: 8. The CDR3 is CASVLRQGYGYTF. CDR3 in DNA: TGTGCCAGTGTGTTGAGACAGGGTTATGGCTACACCTTC.

This CDR3 is CASSPRGFDNQPQHF. The CDR3 DNA is TGTGCCAGCAGCCCAAGGGGATTTGACAATCAGCCCCAGCATTTT. The rearrangement links TRBV3-1 (or the pseudogene TRBV3-2) to TRBJ1-5; TRBD1 might be the D (5 bases). Germline V gene lookup returns CDR1 LGHDT and CDR2 YNNKEL (reference sequence). This CDR3 has 15 residues. V was shortened by 4 bases and J by 3 bases, with 13 bases between the two germline ends.

The chain links TRBV28 to TRBJ1-1; D is perhaps TRBD1 (6 bases). The CDR3 is 15 residues long. V dropped 7 bases and J dropped 1 base, with 16 bases sitting between them. Germline V gene data show CDR1 as MDHEN and CDR2 as SYDVKM. DNA for the CDR3: TGTGCCAGCAACGTTCCCGGGACAACGAACACTGAAGCTTTCTTT. Amino acids: CASNVPGTTNTEAFF.

The V call is TRBV3-1 (or the pseudogene TRBV3-2), the J call TRBJ1-5; no clear D. Germline values: CDR1 LGHDT, CDR2 YNNKEL (reference sequence). This CDR3 has 15 amino acids. The ends were cut back, 1 base at V and 3 bases at J, with 10 bases in the middle. DNA of the CDR3: TGTGCCAGCAGCCAAGGACCCGGGATCAATCAGCCCCAGCATTTT. It codes for CASSQGPGINQPQHF.

The V and J genes are TRBV7-2 and TRBJ1-1; possible D gene TRBD1, 6 bases. The CDR3 runs to 15 residues. V was shortened by 1 base and J by 5 bases, with 14 bases between the two germline ends. Germline lookup yields CDR1 SGHTA and CDR2 FQGNSA. CDR3 protein: CASSLEWGPWTEAFF. Here the CDR3 DNA reads TGTGCCAGCAGCTTAGAGTGGGGGCCGTGGACTGAAGCTTTCTTT.

This chain links TRBV5-6 with TRBJ2-2, with 8 positions matching TRBD2. CDR1 and CDR2 from the germline V gene are SGHDT and YYEEEE. The CDR3 loop spans 14 amino acids. Germline trimming cut 4 bases from V and 3 bases from J; bases unmatched to any gene: 2. The CDR3 region is CASSKREYTGELFF. CDR3 in DNA: TGTGCCAGCAGCAAGCGGGAGTACACCGGGGAGCTGTTTTTT.

This clone occurred once. The chain couples TRBV5-1 to TRBJ2-1; 11 positions match TRBD1. J lost 7 bases, V lost 0 bases, and 6 bases had no gene match. Germline V gives CDR1 SGHRS, CDR2 YFSETQ. This CDR3 has 16 amino acids. The CDR3 protein is CASSLGVGTGGNEQFF. The CDR3 DNA follows: TGCGCCAGCAGCTTGGGAGTGGGGACAGGGGGGAATGAGCAGTTCTTC.

This chain uses TRBV10-3 with TRBJ2-7; 10 bases line up with TRBD2. V was pared by 10 bases and J by 2 bases, with 20 bases of the junction left unmatched. The CDR3 has 18 amino acids. Germline V gene lookup returns CDR1 ENHRY and CDR2 SYGVKD. The CDR3 loop is CATAGGFSGGRTTYEQYF. CDR3 DNA: TGTGCCACCGCGGGAGGGTTTAGCGGGGGGCGTACAACCTACGAGCAGTACTTC.

This chain joins TRBV18 and TRBJ2-3; no firm D call. V dropped 1 base and J dropped 0 bases, with 5 bases sitting between them. Germline CDR1 is KGHSH and CDR2 is LQKENI. This CDR3 contains 14 residues. In DNA, the CDR3 is TGTGCCAGCTCACCACTAACTAGCACAGATACGCAGTATTTT. This sequence encodes CASSPLTSTDTQYF.

The rearrangement joins TRBV7-2 to TRBJ2-3, with 8 bases identical to TRBD2. Unmatched junction bases numbered 3, after V lost 1 base and J lost 0 bases. The germline gives CDR1 SGHTA, CDR2 FQGNSA. The CDR3 loop spans 16 amino acids. This chain's CDR3 is CASSLGPSGSTDTQYF. In nucleotides, the CDR3 is TGTGCCAGCAGCTTAGGGCCTAGCGGGAGCACAGATACGCAGTATTTT.

The rearrangement uses TRBV7-6 and TRBJ2-3; 7 bases are a match to TRBD2. Trimming cost V 3 bases and J 5 bases; bases outside gene matches: 14. The CDR3 contains 17 residues. The germline V gene encodes CDR1 SGHVS and CDR2 FNYEAQ. CDR3 loop: CASSFGLPGTGGDTQYF. The CDR3 DNA reads as TGTGCCAGCAGCTTTGGACTACCAGGGACGGGGGGAGATACGCAGTATTTT.

The chain combines TRBV4-3 with TRBJ1-2; TRBD1 matches 9 bases. The CDR3 consists of 17 residues. V lost 0 bases, J lost 7 bases, and 12 bases stayed unmatched. Germline lookup yields CDR1 LGHNA and CDR2 YSLEER. The CDR3 DNA sequence: TGCGCCAGCAGCCAAGATTATACTACAGGGGGCCTTGGTGGCTACACCTTC. It translates to CASSQDYTTGGLGGYTF.

The V and J genes are TRBV7-3 and TRBJ1-4; D may be TRBD1 (6 bases). The germline V and J ends were trimmed by 5 bases and 10 bases, with 23 bases remaining between them. CDR3 length: 16 residues. CDR1 is SGHTA and CDR2 is FQGTGA in the germline V gene. The CDR3 DNA reads TGTGCCAGCAGCGTCGGGGAGGGGGTCAGTTCGGGAAAACTGTTTTTT. Translation: CASSVGEGVSSGKLFF.

J is TRBJ2-1 and V is TRBV30, with TRBD2 matching over 7 bases. The CDR3 sequence is 15 residues long. Trimming cost V 0 bases and J 9 bases; bases outside gene matches: 11. Germline V gives CDR1 GTSNPN, CDR2 SVGIG (reference sequence). The chain's CDR3 is CAWSVQAGLESEQFF. The CDR3 DNA sequence: TGTGCCTGGAGTGTACAAGCGGGACTCGAAAGTGAGCAGTTCTTC.

The chain is built from TRBV7-9 and TRBJ2-1, with 9 positions matching TRBD2. This CDR3 has 13 residues. After removal of 2 bases from V and 16 bases from J, the junction contained 9 bases not matched to a gene. Germline V lookup: CDR1 SEHNR, CDR2 FQNEAQ (reference sequence). The chain's CDR3 is CASSLRREGGNFF. In DNA, the CDR3 is TGTGCCAGCAGCTTAAGGCGGGAGGGCGGAAATTTCTTC.

This clone appeared a single time. The chain has TRBV4-3 and TRBJ2-1; 11 bases align to TRBD2. Germline V gives CDR1 LGHNA, CDR2 YSLEER. The V gene end was trimmed by 0 bases and the J gene end by 1 base; junction bases not matched to a gene: 11. CDR3 length equals 20 residues. Here the CDR3 reads CASSQDPRGSGGASYNEQFF. In nucleotides, the CDR3 is TGCGCCAGCAGCCAAGATCCCCGGGGTAGCGGGGGGGCGTCCTACAATGAGCAGTTCTTC.

The chain carries TRBV6-5 and TRBJ1-6, with TRBD1 matching over 9 bases. CDR1 MNHEY and CDR2 SVGAGI come from the germline V gene. The CDR3 loop spans 14 amino acids. The V gene end was trimmed by 4 bases and the J gene end by 9 bases; junction bases not matched to a gene: 4. In DNA form, the CDR3 reads TGTGCCAGCAGTTTCGGGACAGGGCCTTCACCCCTCCACTTT. Its protein product is CASSFGTGPSPLHF.

The V call is TRBV15, the J call TRBJ2-2, with 8 nucleotides matching TRBD2. Germline CDR1 and CDR2: LNHNV and YYDKDF (reference sequence). The CDR3 is 16 amino acids. The J segment lost 5 bases and the V segment lost 1 base, leaving 6 bases of the junction unmatched. The DNA for the CDR3 is TGTGCCACCAGCAGAGGTACTAGCGGATCTACCGGGGAGCTGTTTTTT. Encoded protein: CATSRGTSGSTGELFF.